What follows are 15 T cell receptor beta chains derived from one specimen sequenced in a study of blood T cell repertoires in COVID-19. The method was immunoSEQ multiplex PCR; TCRdb's version includes in-frame clones alone and lacks a portion of them. The profile covers some 240,000 clones, with 82% appearing a single time and around 11% taken by the ten largest. The sample comprised peripheral blood. These receptors came from a woman aged 60-70 years with active or convalescent COVID-19.

The chain links TRBV6-6 to TRBJ1-4; tentative D call: TRBD1 (6 bases). The CDR3 loop spans 14 amino acids. Trimming took off 2 bases at V and 5 bases at J, with 9 bases between the two ends. Germline assignment: CDR1 MNHNY and CDR2 SVGAGI (reference sequence). The CDR3 region has the DNA TGTGCCAGCAGTTACCGTCAGGGGAATGAAAAACTGTTTTTT. This gives the protein CASSYRQGNEKLFF.

The rearrangement links TRBV4-1 to TRBJ1-6; possible D gene TRBD1, 6 bases. Germline V CDR1 and CDR2: MGHRA, YSYEKL. The CDR3 loop spans 14 amino acids. Trimming removed 5 bases at V and 10 bases at J, with 15 bases between. The chain's CDR3 is CASSLSRDNSPLHF. DNA for the CDR3: TGCGCCAGCAGCTTGTCCAGGGACAACTCACCCCTCCACTTT.

Only one count was recorded for this clone. The V gene is TRBV3-1 (or the pseudogene TRBV3-2), the J gene TRBJ2-1, with 8 bases matching TRBD2. Trimming removed 4 bases from V and 5 bases from J; junction bases left unmatched: 7. CDR1 and CDR2 (germline): LGHDT, YNNKEL (reference sequence). The CDR3 contains 15 residues. CDR3 amino acids: CASSPISGVNNEQFF. The CDR3 nucleotides read TGTGCCAGCAGCCCTATTAGCGGGGTAAACAATGAGCAGTTCTTC.

The V and J genes are TRBV7-9 and TRBJ1-1; 8 bases fit TRBD1. The V and J ends lost 6 bases and 3 bases, in that order; junction bases with no gene match: 9. Looked up from germline, CDR1 is SEHNR and CDR2 is FQNEAQ (reference sequence). This CDR3 is 15 amino acids long. In nucleotides, the CDR3 is TGTGCCAGCAGTAACGGGGACAGGTTGGACACTGAAGCTTTCTTT. Its protein is CASSNGDRLDTEAFF.

J is TRBJ1-4 and V is TRBV7-6; TRBD1 matches at 10 bases. Trimming removed 5 bases from V and 5 bases from J; junction bases left unmatched: 5. There are 15 residues in the CDR3. Germline V lookup: CDR1 SGHVS, CDR2 FNYEAQ. CDR3 loop: CASSRTGGPNEKLFF. CDR3 in DNA: TGTGCCAGCAGCAGGACAGGGGGTCCCAATGAAAAACTGTTTTTT.

This clone has just one count. The V call is TRBV30, the J call TRBJ2-5; TRBD2 matches 7 bases. J gave up 4 bases and V 0 bases, and 2 bases lay outside the gene matches. CDR3 length: 13 amino acids. Per germline, CDR1 GTSNPN and CDR2 SVGIG (reference sequence). The CDR3 DNA sequence: TGTGCCTGGAGTGTGGGGAGGGGAGAGACCCAGTACTTC. It encodes CAWSVGRGETQYF.

The count of this clone is one. The chain recombines TRBV27 with TRBJ2-3, with D possibly TRBD2 on 7 matching bases. The CDR3 covers 15 residues. CDR1 MNHEY and CDR2 SMNVEV come from the germline V gene (reference sequence). The V and J ends lost 5 bases and 4 bases respectively, with 16 bases between them. The CDR3 bases are TGTGCCAGCAGTACGTGGGGGGGGCGTGCAGATACGCAGTATTTT. It encodes CASSTWGGRADTQYF.

A word on this clone: Other DNA sequences in the same sample also yield this CDR3. J is TRBJ2-1 and V is TRBV18, with TRBD2 matching 11 bases. From germline, CDR1 is KGHSH and CDR2 LQKENI. The ends lost 2 bases at V and 2 bases at J; junction bases unmatched: 2. The CDR3 length is 16 residues. The CDR3 sequence: CASSPTSGGPYNEQFF. The CDR3 coding sequence is TGTGCCAGCTCACCAACTAGCGGGGGACCCTACAATGAGCAGTTCTTC.

The V gene is TRBV9, the J gene TRBJ2-2; 10 bases align to TRBD1. Germline V lookup: CDR1 SGDLS, CDR2 YYNGEE. This CDR3 region has 16 residues. The junction had 9 bases not matched to a gene; V was cut back by 4 bases and J by 6 bases. The CDR3 region is CASSLPTGGKAGELFF. The CDR3 coding sequence is TGTGCCAGCAGCTTACCGACAGGGGGCAAGGCCGGGGAGCTGTTTTTT.

The CDR3 here is CASSLGQGQRNSPLHF. CDR3 DNA sequence: TGTGCCAGCAGCTTAGGGCAAGGACAGCGGAATTCACCCCTCCACTTT. This sequence joins TRBV11-2 and TRBJ1-6; tentative D call: TRBD1 (6 bases). CDR1 is SGHAT, CDR2 FQNNGV, per germline. V was shortened by 1 base and J by 7 bases, with 14 bases between the two germline ends. This CDR3 comprises 16 residues.

V usage is TRBV19 and J usage is TRBJ1-2, with 7 bases matching TRBD1. Germline V CDR1 and CDR2: LNHDA, SQIVND (reference sequence). The CDR3 consists of 12 residues. After removal of 8 bases from V and 8 bases from J, the junction contained 8 bases not matched to a gene. The CDR3 spells CASEEGGRGYTF. CDR3 nucleotides: TGTGCCAGTGAGGAAGGGGGCCGGGGCTACACCTTC. The whole variable domain, remainder taken from reference TRBV19 and TRBJ1-2, is DGGITQSPKYLFRKEGQNVTLSCEQNLNHDAMYWYRQDPGQGLRLIYYSQIVNDFQKGDIAEGYSVSREKKESFPLTVTSAQKNPTAFYLCASEEGGRGYTFGSGTRLTVV.

This clone was recorded a few times. The rearrangement joins TRBV6-2 or TRBV6-3 to TRBJ2-1, with 8 positions matching TRBD2. Trimming removed 0 bases from V and 6 bases from J; junction bases left unmatched: 1. Germline CDR1 reads MNHEY; CDR2 reads SVGEGT. The CDR3 runs to 14 residues. CDR3 nucleotide sequence: TGTGCCAGCAGTTACTCGCTAGCGGGCAATGAGCAGTTCTTC. It yields the protein CASSYSLAGNEQFF.

The CDR3 reads CAWSTLGGPKAFF. CDR3 coding DNA: TGTGCCTGGAGTACCTTGGGGGGTCCGAAGGCTTTCTTT. V and J are TRBV30 and TRBJ1-1; D possibly corresponds to TRBD1 (5 bases). CDR1 and CDR2 from the germline V gene are GTSNPN and SVGIG (reference sequence). V lost 2 bases to trimming and J lost 11 bases, with 18 bases between them. This CDR3 has 13 residues.

This clone showed up just a few times. This chain joins TRBV27 and TRBJ2-5, with TRBD1 matching 11 bases. This CDR3 spans 15 amino acids. The J segment lost 4 bases and the V segment lost 5 bases, leaving 6 bases of the junction unmatched. The V gene's germline CDR1 is MNHEY and CDR2 SMNVEV (reference sequence). In DNA, the CDR3 is TGTGCCAGCAGTAGCCGGACAGGGGGCGTAGAGACCCAGTACTTC. It yields the protein CASSSRTGGVETQYF.

Many counts were recorded for this clone. CDR3 bases: TGTGCCAGCAGCTTAGATCAGGGGACAGCTGAGACCCAGTACTTC. Protein: CASSLDQGTAETQYF. The chain joins TRBV7-9 to TRBJ2-5; 7 nucleotides align to TRBD1. CDR3 length equals 15 residues. CDR1 SEHNR and CDR2 FQNEAQ come from the germline V gene (reference sequence). With V trimmed by 1 base and J by 5 bases, 7 bases remained unmatched.